The next 27 T cell receptor beta chains were all read from a single sample in a study of T cell repertoires in cytomegalovirus infection. TCRdb re-analysed the reads in MiXCR, keeping a single row per CDR3 protein. This table has about 80,000 distinct CDR3 sequences, roughly 3.5% appearing once. Source material: PBMCs. Receptors were obtained from a human donor in good health (CMV status not recorded). Some clones in this sample may be carry-over from other donors' samples.

This clonotype was seen ten or more times. J is TRBJ1-1 and V is TRBV6-2 or TRBV6-3; no clear D. Trimming shortened V by 6 bases and J by 3 bases, and 17 bases separated the two germline ends. The CDR3 extends over 15 amino acids. Germline loops: CDR1 MNHEY, CDR2 SVGEGT. CDR3 coding DNA: TGTGCCAGCAGCCTCCGAAGGTTTCGTGACACTGAAGCTTTCTTT. This encodes CASSLRRFRDTEAFF.

This clonotype occurred many times. The V and J genes are TRBV7-9 and TRBJ1-1; no clear D. Germline V lookup: CDR1 SEHNR, CDR2 FQNEAQ (reference sequence). V was cut by 4 bases and J by 6 bases, with 12 bases left in between. CDR3 length: 13 amino acids. CDR3 amino acids: CASSYTGISEAFF. In DNA form, the CDR3 reads TGTGCCAGCAGCTACACGGGGATTTCTGAAGCTTTCTTT.

There are many counts of this clonotype. A much larger clone lies one base from this, so it may be a read error. J is TRBJ1-1 and V is TRBV6-2 or TRBV6-3; the D is unclear. Germline V gene sequence: CDR1 MNHEY, CDR2 SVGEGT. The V end lost 2 bases, the J end lost 2 bases, and 6 bases lay between the germline ends. The CDR3 runs 13 residues. CDR3 region: CASSYTDNTEAFF. CDR3 coding DNA: TGTGCCAGCAGTTACACGGATAACACTGAAGCTTTCTTT.

Ten or more counts support this clonotype. CDR3 sequence reads: CSASQGIQPQHF. In DNA form, the CDR3 reads TGCAGTGCCTCTCAGGGGATTCAGCCCCAGCATTTT. The rearrangement uses TRBV20-1 and TRBJ1-5, with a weak D call TRBD1 (6 bases). CDR3 length equals 12 residues. Trimming left V 6 bases short and J 6 bases short, with 12 bases between. CDR1 is DFQATT, CDR2 SNEGSKA, per germline (reference sequence).

This clonotype was picked up many times. The chain joins TRBV5-4 to TRBJ1-5, with 7 bases that match TRBD1. Germline trimming cut 1 base from V and 7 bases from J; bases unmatched to any gene: 5. The CDR3 covers 14 residues. Looked up from germline, CDR1 is SGHNT and CDR2 is YYREEE (reference sequence). The DNA for the CDR3 is TGTGCCAGCAGCTTGACAGGGGTTGACCAGCCCCAGCATTTT. This translates into CASSLTGVDQPQHF.

This clonotype was observed at least ten times. The CDR3 coding sequence is TGTGCCACCAGCAGAGTAAGGGGGCAGAACACTGAAGCTTTCTTT. Amino acids: CATSRVRGQNTEAFF. V and J are TRBV15 and TRBJ1-1, with TRBD1 matching over 7 bases. CDR1 and CDR2 (germline): LNHNV, YYDKDF (reference sequence). The CDR3 contains 15 residues. The trim removed 1 base at V and 1 base at J, leaving 3 bases unmatched.

This clonotype was observed many times. J is TRBJ1-1 and V is TRBV7-2, with unresolved D. Between the trimmed V and J ends, which lost 5 bases and 7 bases, there was a span of 17 bases. From germline, CDR1 is SGHTA and CDR2 FQGNSA. The CDR3 sequence is 14 residues long. The chain's CDR3 is CASSPRAAGDEAFF. In DNA form, the CDR3 reads TGTGCCAGCAGCCCCCGCGCAGCCGGGGATGAAGCTTTCTTT.

This clonotype was detected ten times or more. The chain has TRBV9 and TRBJ2-3; TRBD2 matches at 7 bases. After removal of 3 bases from V and 5 bases from J, the junction contained 9 bases not matched to a gene. The germline V gene encodes CDR1 SGDLS and CDR2 YYNGEE. The CDR3 is 15 amino acids. The CDR3 nucleotides are TGTGCCAGCAGCGGTACGGGGCTAGCGGTAGATACGCAGTATTTT. Protein sequence: CASSGTGLAVDTQYF.

This clonotype was recorded many times. The rearrangement joins TRBV7-2 to TRBJ2-5; the match to TRBD1 covers 8 bases. The ends lost 4 bases at V and 1 base at J; junction bases unmatched: 5. The CDR3 length is 15 residues. Per germline, CDR1 SGHTA and CDR2 FQGNSA. CDR3 loop: CASSWTGQGQETQYF. CDR3 in DNA: TGTGCCAGCAGCTGGACCGGACAGGGCCAAGAGACCCAGTACTTC. The variable domain in full, with the rest retrieved from reference TRBV7-2 and TRBJ2-5, is GAGVSQSPSNKVTEKGKDVELRCDPISGHTALYWYRQSLGQGLEFLIYFQGNSAPDKSGLPSDRFSAERTGGSVSTLTIQRTQQEDSAVYLCASSWTGQGQETQYFGPGTRLLVL.

This clonotype was detected many times. This chain connects TRBV7-2 to TRBJ2-7, with 13 bases matching TRBD2. This CDR3 region has 17 residues. Trimming cost V 1 base and J 7 bases; bases outside gene matches: 10. The V gene's germline CDR1 is SGHTA and CDR2 FQGNSA. The CDR3 DNA reads TGTGCCAGCAGCTTAGGGACTAGCGGGGGTCGAACGGGGGAGCAGTACTTC. Translated, it gives CASSLGTSGGRTGEQYF. The variable domain in full, with the rest retrieved from reference TRBV7-2 and TRBJ2-7, is GAGVSQSPSNKVTEKGKDVELRCDPISGHTALYWYRQSLGQGLEFLIYFQGNSAPDKSGLPSDRFSAERTGGSVSTLTIQRTQQEDSAVYLCASSLGTSGGRTGEQYFGPGTRLTVT.

This clonotype appeared many times. The CDR3 spells CASSSLRPSGNTIYF. The CDR3 DNA reads TGTGCCAGCAGCTCCCTTCGGCCCTCTGGAAACACCATATATTTT. This chain links TRBV7-8 with TRBJ1-3; no clear D. Germline V gene lookup returns CDR1 SGHVS and CDR2 FQNEAQ. Trimming stripped 4 bases from V and 0 bases from J, with 10 bases between. The length of the CDR3 is 15 residues. Based on the CDR3 plus reference TRBV7-8 and TRBJ1-3, the full variable domain is GAGVSQSPRYKVAKRGQDVALRCDPISGHVSLFWYQQALGQGPEFLTYFQNEAQLDKSGLPSDRFFAERPEGSVSTLKIQRTQQEDSAVYLCASSSLRPSGNTIYFGEGSWLTVV.

This clonotype has a count of ten or more. This rearrangement joins TRBV24-1 to TRBJ1-2, with D unclear. V shed 4 bases and J shed 4 bases, with 12 bases lying between them. CDR1 KGHDR and CDR2 SFDVKD come from the germline V gene. CDR3 length: 14 amino acids. In nucleotides, the CDR3 is TGTGCCACCAGTGAGGGCCGAGAAACCTATGGCTACACCTTC. Translation: CATSEGRETYGYTF.

This clonotype was counted at least ten times. DNA for the CDR3: TGTGCCAGCAGTGAAGAGGGAAGCCTACCCCTCCACTTT. As protein: CASSEEGSLPLHF. This chain joins TRBV6-1 and TRBJ1-6; D is uncertain. The CDR3 runs to 13 residues. Trimming stripped 1 base from V and 12 bases from J, with 10 bases between. Germline V lookup: CDR1 MNHNS, CDR2 SASEGT.

In this sample, this clonotype turned up many times. The J gene is TRBJ2-7, the V gene TRBV7-2, with 7 nucleotides matching TRBD1. With V trimmed by 1 base and J by 7 bases, 10 bases remained unmatched. Looked up from germline, CDR1 is SGHTA and CDR2 is FQGNSA. This CDR3 is 15 amino acids long. The chain's CDR3 is CASSLGVTLQGEQYF. The CDR3 nucleotides are TGTGCCAGCAGCTTAGGCGTTACTTTACAGGGGGAGCAGTACTTC. The whole variable domain, filled in from reference TRBV7-2 and TRBJ2-7, reads GAGVSQSPSNKVTEKGKDVELRCDPISGHTALYWYRQSLGQGLEFLIYFQGNSAPDKSGLPSDRFSAERTGGSVSTLTIQRTQQEDSAVYLCASSLGVTLQGEQYFGPGTRLTVT.

This clonotype was counted ten times or more. The gene calls are TRBV29-1 and TRBJ1-2; unclear D gene. The CDR3 has 11 amino acids. CDR1 SQVTM and CDR2 ANQGSEA come from the germline V gene. Trimming cost V 2 bases and J 4 bases, with 5 bases left between them. The CDR3 DNA sequence: TGCAGCGTTGAAATGGGCTATGGCTACACCTTC. The encoded protein is CSVEMGYGYTF.

This clonotype was seen repeatedly, ten times or more. The J gene is TRBJ2-1, the V gene TRBV7-2, with 14 positions matching TRBD2. Germline V gene lookup returns CDR1 SGHTA and CDR2 FQGNSA. This CDR3 comprises 16 residues. V lost 4 bases to trimming and J lost 5 bases; unmatched junction nucleotides: 4. The CDR3: CASSSTGLAGDNEQFF. The CDR3 bases are TGTGCCAGCAGCTCCACGGGACTAGCGGGGGACAATGAGCAGTTCTTC.

This clonotype appeared many times. The chain combines TRBV6-1 with TRBJ2-2, with no clear D. Germline assignment: CDR1 MNHNS and CDR2 SASEGT. The V and J ends lost 5 bases and 7 bases respectively, with 11 bases between them. CDR3 length: 13 amino acids. The CDR3 sequence is CASSLTTYGELFF. CDR3 nucleotide sequence: TGTGCCAGCAGTTTAACGACCTACGGGGAGCTGTTTTTT.

In its sample, this clonotype was seen many times. CDR3 DNA: TGTGCCAGCAGCCCGAGTAGGGGGATCCTCACAGATACGCAGTATTTT. Its protein is CASSPSRGILTDTQYF. The chain is built from TRBV7-8 and TRBJ2-3, with D perhaps TRBD1 (6 bases). Germline values: CDR1 SGHVS, CDR2 FQNEAQ. The CDR3 consists of 16 residues. Between the trimmed V and J ends, which lost 5 bases and 2 bases, there was a span of 17 bases. Variable domain in full (rest from reference TRBV7-8 and TRBJ2-3): GAGVSQSPRYKVAKRGQDVALRCDPISGHVSLFWYQQALGQGPEFLTYFQNEAQLDKSGLPSDRFFAERPEGSVSTLKIQRTQQEDSAVYLCASSPSRGILTDTQYFGPGTRLTVL.

This clonotype occurred many times. The CDR3 nucleotides read TGTGCCAGTAGCATGTCTGGGAACACTGAAGCTTTCTTT. Translated: CASSMSGNTEAFF. The chain uses TRBV19 and TRBJ1-1; D uncertain. Germline V gives CDR1 LNHDA, CDR2 SQIVND (reference sequence). CDR3 size: 13 residues. The V and J ends lost 6 bases and 1 base respectively, with 9 bases between them.

This clonotype has ten or more counts. The chain is built from TRBV6-1 and TRBJ1-5; no firm D call. V lost 2 bases and J lost 4, with 0 bases in between. The CDR3 is 11 residues long. Germline values: CDR1 MNHNS, CDR2 SASEGT. The CDR3 here is CASSENQPQHF. CDR3 DNA: TGTGCCAGCAGTGAAAATCAGCCCCAGCATTTT.

The table lists this clonotype with many counts. The rearrangement links TRBV28 to TRBJ2-7, with D unresolved. Deletions cut 1 base from V and 6 bases from J, with 7 bases between. CDR1 and CDR2 from the germline V gene are MDHEN and SYDVKM. The CDR3 runs 12 residues. The CDR3 protein is CASSLSLGEQYF. In DNA, the CDR3 is TGTGCCAGCAGTTTATCGCTGGGCGAGCAGTACTTC.

This sequence joins TRBV20-1 and TRBJ2-7; TRBD2 agrees at 10 bases. This CDR3 comprises 13 residues. J gave up 2 bases and V 4 bases, and 2 bases lay outside the gene matches. The germline V gene encodes CDR1 DFQATT and CDR2 SNEGSKA (reference sequence). CDR3 sequence: CSATLAGPYEQYF. Here the CDR3 DNA reads TGCAGTGCTACACTAGCGGGACCCTACGAGCAGTACTTC.

Ten or more counts support this clonotype. The chain joins TRBV6-5 to TRBJ2-5; 7 nucleotides align to TRBD2. V lost 2 bases and J lost 1; bases outside the gene matches: 7. Germline V lookup: CDR1 MNHEY, CDR2 SVGAGI. The CDR3 is 16 amino acids. The DNA for the CDR3 is TGTGCCAGCAGTTACGGGGGGGGGGGTTCCCAAGAGACCCAGTACTTC. This codes for CASSYGGGGSQETQYF.

This clonotype was found many times. The chain employs TRBV28 and TRBJ1-3; D not certain. V was pared by 7 bases and J by 0 bases, with 10 bases between. The CDR3 length is 14 residues. Germline lookup yields CDR1 MDHEN and CDR2 SYDVKM. CDR3 in DNA: TGTGCCAGCATATACGGCTCCTCTGGAAACACCATATATTTT. This gives the protein CASIYGSSGNTIYF.

This clonotype was counted many times. This chain links TRBV2 with TRBJ2-7; TRBD1 agrees at 9 bases. V dropped 4 bases and J dropped 2; count of bases not matched to a gene: 0. The CDR3 is made up of 13 amino acids. From germline, CDR1 is SNHLY and CDR2 FYNNEI. CDR3 region: CASSGTGAYEQYF. The CDR3 DNA sequence: TGTGCCAGCAGTGGGACAGGGGCCTACGAGCAGTACTTC.

The sample holds many counts of this clonotype. This sequence joins TRBV6-6 and TRBJ2-7; D might be TRBD1 (6 bases). The V gene lost 7 bases and the J gene lost 0 bases, with 13 bases spanning the gap. This CDR3 comprises 14 residues. The germline V gene has CDR1 MNHNY and CDR2 SVGAGI (reference sequence). The CDR3 loop reads CASTGTTPSYEQYF. The CDR3 region has the DNA TGTGCCAGCACGGGGACAACTCCCTCCTACGAGCAGTACTTC.

Many counts were recorded for this clonotype. The chain carries TRBV7-9 and TRBJ1-1, with D possibly matching TRBD1 (6 bases). CDR1 and CDR2 (germline): SEHNR, FQNEAQ (reference sequence). CDR3 size: 14 residues. Trimming left V 4 bases short and J 7 bases short, with 16 bases between. The CDR3 loop reads CASSSRQRTDEAFF. As DNA, the CDR3 is TGTGCCAGCAGCTCCCGGCAGAGGACAGATGAAGCTTTCTTT.